The rows below give T cell receptor beta chains drawn from one sample of a study of Ad26.COV2.S vaccination and SARS-CoV-2 variants. Assay: immunoSEQ multiplex PCR; the TCRdb copy retains only in-frame clones and omits some. The sample has some 320,000 clones; about 82% are singletons. The input for sequencing was peripheral blood, taken in a trial of Ad26.COV2.S vaccine versus placebo. The receptor source for this set is a person aged 18-60 years who received the Ad26.COV2.S COVID-19 vaccine or a placebo. Each CDR3 is given with its conserved first and last residue. The D gene is left open where the match is weak.

v_call,d_call,j_call,cdr3_aa,cdr3_nt
TRBV27,.,TRBJ1-2,CASSMGPQLAYGYTF,TGTGCCAGCAGTATGGGGCCTCAACTGGCTTATGGCTACACCTTC
TRBV7-2,TRBD1,TRBJ1-2,CASSLGGQPRNYGYTF,TGTGCCAGCAGCTTAGGGGGACAGCCACGGAACTATGGCTACACCTTC
TRBV27,.,TRBJ1-1,CASSPDIYREAFF,TGTGCCAGCAGTCCCGACATCTACAGGGAAGCTTTCTTT
TRBV5-1,.,TRBJ1-6,CASSLDRDSPLHF,TGCGCCAGCAGCTTGGATCGTGATTCACCCCTCCACTTT
TRBV7-9,.,TRBJ2-7,CASSDGRHYEQYF,TGTGCCAGCAGCGACGGACGGCACTACGAGCAGTACTTC
TRBV28,TRBD1,TRBJ2-7,CASTRTGVPYEQYF,TGTGCCAGCACCAGGACAGGGGTACCCTACGAGCAGTACTTC
TRBV20-1,.,TRBJ2-2,CSASGLGHTGELFF,TGCAGTGCTAGTGGGCTAGGACACACCGGGGAGCTGTTTTTT
TRBV19,TRBD1,TRBJ1-2,CASSMGQGDGYTF,TGTGCCAGTAGTATGGGACAGGGAGATGGCTACACCTTC
TRBV6-5,TRBD1,TRBJ1-4,CASRRMTGGNEKLFF,TGTGCCAGCAGAAGGATGACAGGGGGGAATGAAAAACTGTTTTTT
TRBV29-1,TRBD1,TRBJ2-5,CSVEPRGRETQYF,TGCAGCGTTGAACCGAGGGGGCGGGAGACCCAGTACTTC
TRBV18,TRBD1,TRBJ2-7,CASSPGQGYYEQYF,TGTGCCAGCTCCCCGGGACAGGGTTACTACGAGCAGTACTTC
TRBV6-5,.,TRBJ2-5,CASREGQETQYF,TGTGCCAGCAGGGAGGGCCAAGAGACCCAGTACTTC
TRBV29-1,TRBD2,TRBJ2-5,CSVEGPSGEQETQYF,TGCAGCGTTGAAGGGCCTAGCGGGGAACAAGAGACCCAGTACTTC
TRBV7-9,TRBD2,TRBJ2-5,CASSRWGGEQETQYF,TGTGCCAGCAGCCGCTGGGGGGGGGAACAAGAGACCCAGTACTTC